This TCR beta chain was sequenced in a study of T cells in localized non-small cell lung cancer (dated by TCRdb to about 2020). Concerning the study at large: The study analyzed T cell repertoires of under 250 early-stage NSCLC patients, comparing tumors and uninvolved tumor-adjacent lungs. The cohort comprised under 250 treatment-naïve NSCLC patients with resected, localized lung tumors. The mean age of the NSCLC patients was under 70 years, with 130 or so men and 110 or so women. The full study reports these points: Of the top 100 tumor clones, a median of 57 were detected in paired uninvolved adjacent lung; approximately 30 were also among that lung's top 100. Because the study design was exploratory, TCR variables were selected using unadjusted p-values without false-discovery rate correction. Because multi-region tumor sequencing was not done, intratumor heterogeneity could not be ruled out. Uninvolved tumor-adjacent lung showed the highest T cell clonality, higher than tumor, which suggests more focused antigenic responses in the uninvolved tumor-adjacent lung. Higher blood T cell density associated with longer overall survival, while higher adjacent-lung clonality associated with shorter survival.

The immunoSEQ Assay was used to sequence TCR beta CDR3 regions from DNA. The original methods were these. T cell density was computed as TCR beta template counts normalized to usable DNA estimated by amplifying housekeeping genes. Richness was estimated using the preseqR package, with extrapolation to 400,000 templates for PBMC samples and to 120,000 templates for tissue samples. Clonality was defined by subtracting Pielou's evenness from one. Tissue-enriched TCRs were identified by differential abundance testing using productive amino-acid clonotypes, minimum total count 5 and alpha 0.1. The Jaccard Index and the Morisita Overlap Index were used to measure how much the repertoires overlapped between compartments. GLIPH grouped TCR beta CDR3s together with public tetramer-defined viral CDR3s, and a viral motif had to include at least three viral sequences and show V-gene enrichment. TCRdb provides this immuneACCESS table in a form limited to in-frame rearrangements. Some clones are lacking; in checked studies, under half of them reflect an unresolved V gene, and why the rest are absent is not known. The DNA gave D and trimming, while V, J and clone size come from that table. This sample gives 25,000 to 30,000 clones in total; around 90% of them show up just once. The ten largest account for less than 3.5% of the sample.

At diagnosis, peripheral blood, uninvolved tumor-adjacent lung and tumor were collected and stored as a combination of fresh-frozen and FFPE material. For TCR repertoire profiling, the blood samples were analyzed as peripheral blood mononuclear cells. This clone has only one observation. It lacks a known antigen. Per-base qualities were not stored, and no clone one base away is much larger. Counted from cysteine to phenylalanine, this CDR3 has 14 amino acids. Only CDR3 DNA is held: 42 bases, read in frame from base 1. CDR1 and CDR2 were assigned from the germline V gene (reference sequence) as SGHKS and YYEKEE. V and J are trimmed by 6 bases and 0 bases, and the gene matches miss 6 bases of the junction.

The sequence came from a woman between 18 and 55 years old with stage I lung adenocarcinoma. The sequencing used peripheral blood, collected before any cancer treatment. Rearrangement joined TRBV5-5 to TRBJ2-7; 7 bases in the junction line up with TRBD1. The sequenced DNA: TGTGCCAGCACCCCCGCAGGGGGCTCCTACGAGCAGTACTTC. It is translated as CASTPAGGSYEQYF.